This T cell receptor beta chain was retrieved from a study of OX40 agonist ivuxolimab in advanced cancers. General study results and limits: Clonal expansion was seen in CD4+ and CD8+ blood T cells by week 6 at 0.1 to 3.0 mg/kg. Expansion of clones was among the lowest in partial responders at 0.1-3.0 mg/kg. Average numbers of expanded clones were greater in CD8+ T cells than in CD4+.

Blood specimens came from baseline, cycle 4 day 1, and cycle 7 day 1. Measured with immunoSEQ multiplex PCR; TCRdb has only the in-frame clones, and not every one. The sample has almost 80,000 clones, approximately 85% seen once. Trimming took 6 bases from V and 0 from J, leaving 9 bases between them. The CDR3 covers 13 residues. Germline V gives CDR1 SGHDN, CDR2 FVKESK. In the case of this clone: Its target is unknown.

This chain joins TRBV14 and TRBJ2-7; D call uncertain. Specimen: CD4+ or CD8+ T cells sorted from blood, collected in a trial of the OX40 agonist ivuxolimab. This TCR derives from an adult with an advanced solid tumor such as melanoma, head and neck, liver or kidney cancer. The CDR3 region has the DNA TGTGCCAGCAGGGCAGGAAGCTCCTACGAGCAGTACTTC. The encoded protein is CASRAGSSYEQYF.